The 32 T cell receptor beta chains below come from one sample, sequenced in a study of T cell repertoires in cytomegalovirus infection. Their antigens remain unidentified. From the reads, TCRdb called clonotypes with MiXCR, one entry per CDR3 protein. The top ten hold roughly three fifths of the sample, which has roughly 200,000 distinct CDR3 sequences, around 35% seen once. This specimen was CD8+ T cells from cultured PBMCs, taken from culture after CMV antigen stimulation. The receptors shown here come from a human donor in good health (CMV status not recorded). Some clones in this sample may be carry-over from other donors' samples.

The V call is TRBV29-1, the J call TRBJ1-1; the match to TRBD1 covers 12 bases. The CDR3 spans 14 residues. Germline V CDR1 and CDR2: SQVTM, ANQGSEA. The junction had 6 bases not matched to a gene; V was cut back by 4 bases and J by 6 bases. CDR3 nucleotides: TGCAGCGTTGGGGACAGGGGGCAGATGGCTGAAGCTTTCTTT. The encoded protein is CSVGDRGQMAEAFF. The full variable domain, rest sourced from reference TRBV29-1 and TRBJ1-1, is SAVISQKPSRDICQRGTSLTIQCQVDSQVTMMFWYRQQPGQSLTLIATANQGSEATYESGFVIDKFPISRPNLTFSTLTVSNMSPEDSSIYLCSVGDRGQMAEAFFGQGTRLTVV.

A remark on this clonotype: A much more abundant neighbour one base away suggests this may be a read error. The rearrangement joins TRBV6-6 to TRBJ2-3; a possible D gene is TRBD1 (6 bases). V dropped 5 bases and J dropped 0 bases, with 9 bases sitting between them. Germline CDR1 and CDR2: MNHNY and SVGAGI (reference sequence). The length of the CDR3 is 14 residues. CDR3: CASSGGASTDTQYF. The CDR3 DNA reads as TGTGCCAGCAGTGGGGGCGCAAGCACAGATACGCAGTATTTT.

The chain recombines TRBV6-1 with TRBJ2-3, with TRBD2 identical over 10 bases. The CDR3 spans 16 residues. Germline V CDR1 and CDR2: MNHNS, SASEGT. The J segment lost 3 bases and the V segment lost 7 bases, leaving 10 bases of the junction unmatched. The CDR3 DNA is TGTGCCAGCACCCAAGAAGGGACTAGCGTGACAGATACGCAGTATTTT. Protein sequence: CASTQEGTSVTDTQYF.

The CDR3 sequence is CASSLSGGRHNEQFF. In DNA form, the CDR3 reads TGTGCCAGCAGTTTGAGCGGGGGGCGGCACAATGAGCAGTTCTTC. This chain connects TRBV12-3 or TRBV12-4 to TRBJ2-1; TRBD2 matches 9 bases. The CDR3 extends over 15 amino acids. Germline trimming cut 3 bases from V and 5 bases from J; bases unmatched to any gene: 5.

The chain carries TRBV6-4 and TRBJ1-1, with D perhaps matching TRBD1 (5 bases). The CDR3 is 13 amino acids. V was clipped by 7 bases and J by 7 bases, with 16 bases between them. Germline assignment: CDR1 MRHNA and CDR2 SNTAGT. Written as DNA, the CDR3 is TGTGCCAGCAAAGATAGCGGTGACAGTGAAGCTTTCTTT. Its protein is CASKDSGDSEAFF.

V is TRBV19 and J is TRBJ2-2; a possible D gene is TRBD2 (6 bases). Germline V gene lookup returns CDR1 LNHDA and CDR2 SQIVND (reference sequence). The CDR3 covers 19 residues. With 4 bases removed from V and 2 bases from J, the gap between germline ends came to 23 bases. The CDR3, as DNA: TGTGCCAGTAGTAGACCCTCCTTTCGACTAGGTGGAAACACCGGGGAGCTGTTTTTT. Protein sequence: CASSRPSFRLGGNTGELFF.

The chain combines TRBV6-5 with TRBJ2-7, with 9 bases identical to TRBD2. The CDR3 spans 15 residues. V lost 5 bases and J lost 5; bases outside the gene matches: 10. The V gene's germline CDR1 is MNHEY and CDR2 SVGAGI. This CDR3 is CASSPARTSENEQYF. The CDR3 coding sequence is TGTGCCAGCAGTCCCGCTCGGACTAGCGAAAACGAGCAGTACTTC.

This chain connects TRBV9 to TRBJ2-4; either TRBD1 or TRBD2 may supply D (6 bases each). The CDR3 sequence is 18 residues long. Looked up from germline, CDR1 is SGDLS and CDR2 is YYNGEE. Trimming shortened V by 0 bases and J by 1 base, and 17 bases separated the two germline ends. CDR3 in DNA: TGTGCCAGCAGCGTAGGGGGGGCCTCAGGCCCTGCCAAAAACATTCAGTACTTC. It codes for CASSVGGASGPAKNIQYF.

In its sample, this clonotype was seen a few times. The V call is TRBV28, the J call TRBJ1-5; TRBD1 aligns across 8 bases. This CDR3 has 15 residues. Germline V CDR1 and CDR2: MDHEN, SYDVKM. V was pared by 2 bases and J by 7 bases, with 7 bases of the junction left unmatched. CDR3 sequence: CASSLTDRGWQPQHF. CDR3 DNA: TGTGCCAGCAGTTTAACCGACAGGGGATGGCAGCCCCAGCATTTT. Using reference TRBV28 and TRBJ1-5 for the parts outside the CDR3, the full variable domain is DVKVTQSSRYLVKRTGEKVFLECVQDMDHENMFWYRQDPGLGLRLIYFSYDVKMKEKGDIPEGYSVSREKKERFSLILESASTNQTSMYLCASSLTDRGWQPQHFGDGTRLSIL.

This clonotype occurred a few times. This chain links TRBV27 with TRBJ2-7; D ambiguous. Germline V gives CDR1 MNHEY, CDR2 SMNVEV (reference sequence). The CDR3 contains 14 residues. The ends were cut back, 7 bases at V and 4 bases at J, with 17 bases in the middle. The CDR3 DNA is TGTGCCAGCACCCCCGGGTCCCGGGTGTACGAGCAGTACTTC. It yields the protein CASTPGSRVYEQYF.

The CDR3 DNA reads TGTGCCAGCAACACAACCACACACCATACGCAGTATTTT. As protein: CASNTTTHHTQYF. This rearrangement joins TRBV5-4 to TRBJ2-3; D is uncertain. This CDR3 has 13 residues. Germline CDR1 and CDR2: SGHNT and YYREEE (reference sequence). V dropped 6 bases and J dropped 7 bases, with 15 bases sitting between them.

The CDR3 coding sequence is TGTGCCAGCAGTTACTCAGGACAGGCAGATGGCTACACCTTC. It codes for CASSYSGQADGYTF. This chain joins TRBV6-5 and TRBJ1-2, with 7 positions matching TRBD1. J was trimmed by 6 bases and V by 0 bases; bases with no gene match: 4. This CDR3 region has 14 residues. Germline CDR1 and CDR2: MNHEY and SVGAGI.

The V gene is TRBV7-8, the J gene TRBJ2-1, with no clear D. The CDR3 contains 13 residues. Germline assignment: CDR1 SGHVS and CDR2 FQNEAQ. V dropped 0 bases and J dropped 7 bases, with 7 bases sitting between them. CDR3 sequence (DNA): TGTGCCAGCAGCTTAGCAATAGGGAATGAGCAGTTCTTC. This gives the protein CASSLAIGNEQFF.

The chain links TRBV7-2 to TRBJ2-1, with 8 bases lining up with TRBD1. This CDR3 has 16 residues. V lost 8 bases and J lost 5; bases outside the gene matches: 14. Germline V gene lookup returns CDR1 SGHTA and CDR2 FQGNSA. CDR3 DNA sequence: TGTGCCAGCTTCTTCCCCCGGGACAGGAGGGACAATGAGCAGTTCTTC. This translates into CASFFPRDRRDNEQFF.

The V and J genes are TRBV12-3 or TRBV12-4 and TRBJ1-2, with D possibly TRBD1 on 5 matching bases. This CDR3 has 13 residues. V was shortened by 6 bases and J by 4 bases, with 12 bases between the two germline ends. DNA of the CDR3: TGTGCCAGCAGGGCAGGGTTTGGCTATGGCTACACCTTC. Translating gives CASRAGFGYGYTF.

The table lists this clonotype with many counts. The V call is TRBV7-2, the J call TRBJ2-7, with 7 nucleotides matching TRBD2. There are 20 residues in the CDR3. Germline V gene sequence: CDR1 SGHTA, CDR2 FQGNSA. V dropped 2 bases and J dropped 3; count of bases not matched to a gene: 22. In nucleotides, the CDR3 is TGTGCCAGCAGCTTAAACCGGGAGGCTAGCGACTACTACTCCGACTACGAGCAGTACTTC. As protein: CASSLNREASDYYSDYEQYF. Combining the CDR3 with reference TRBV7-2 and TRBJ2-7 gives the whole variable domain GAGVSQSPSNKVTEKGKDVELRCDPISGHTALYWYRQSLGQGLEFLIYFQGNSAPDKSGLPSDRFSAERTGGSVSTLTIQRTQQEDSAVYLCASSLNREASDYYSDYEQYFGPGTRLTVT.

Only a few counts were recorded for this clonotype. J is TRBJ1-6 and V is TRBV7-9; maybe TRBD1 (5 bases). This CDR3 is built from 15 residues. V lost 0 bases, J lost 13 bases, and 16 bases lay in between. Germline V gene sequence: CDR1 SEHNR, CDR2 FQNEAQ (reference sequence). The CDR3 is CASSLATVIFSPLHF. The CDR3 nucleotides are TGTGCCAGCAGCTTAGCGACAGTTATTTTTTCCCCCCTCCACTTT.

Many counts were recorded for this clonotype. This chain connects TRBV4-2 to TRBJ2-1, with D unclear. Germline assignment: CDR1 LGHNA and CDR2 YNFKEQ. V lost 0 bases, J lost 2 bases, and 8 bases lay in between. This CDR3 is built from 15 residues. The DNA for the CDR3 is TGTGCCAGCAGCCAAGAGCGTGCAGCCTACAATGAGCAGTTCTTC. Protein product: CASSQERAAYNEQFF.

CDR3 sequence reads: CASSSPGGELFF. CDR3 nucleotides: TGTGCCAGCAGCTCGCCGGGCGGGGAGCTGTTTTTT. V gene TRBV7-3 combines with J gene TRBJ2-2; no reliable D call. The CDR3 runs 12 residues. Germline lookup yields CDR1 SGHTA and CDR2 FQGTGA. V dropped 4 bases and J dropped 7 bases, with 7 bases sitting between them.

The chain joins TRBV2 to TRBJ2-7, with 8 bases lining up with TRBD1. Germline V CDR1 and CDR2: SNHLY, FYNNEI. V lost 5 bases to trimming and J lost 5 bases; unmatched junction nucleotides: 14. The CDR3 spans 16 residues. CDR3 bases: TGTGCCAGCAGTCCGCTTAGGACAGGGAAGAGCAACGAGCAGTACTTC. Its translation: CASSPLRTGKSNEQYF.

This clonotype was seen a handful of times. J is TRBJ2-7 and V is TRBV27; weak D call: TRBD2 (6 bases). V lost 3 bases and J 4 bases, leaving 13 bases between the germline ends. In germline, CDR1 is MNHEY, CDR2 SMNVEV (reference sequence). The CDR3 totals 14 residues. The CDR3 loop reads CASSLRGKAYEQYF. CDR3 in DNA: TGTGCCAGCAGTTTGCGGGGTAAGGCTTACGAGCAGTACTTC.

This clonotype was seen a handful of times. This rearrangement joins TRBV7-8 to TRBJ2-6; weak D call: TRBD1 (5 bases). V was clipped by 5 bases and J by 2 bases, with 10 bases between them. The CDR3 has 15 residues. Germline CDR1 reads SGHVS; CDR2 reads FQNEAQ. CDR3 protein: CASSGQGAGANVLTF. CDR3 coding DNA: TGTGCCAGCAGCGGGCAGGGTGCTGGGGCCAACGTCCTGACTTTC.

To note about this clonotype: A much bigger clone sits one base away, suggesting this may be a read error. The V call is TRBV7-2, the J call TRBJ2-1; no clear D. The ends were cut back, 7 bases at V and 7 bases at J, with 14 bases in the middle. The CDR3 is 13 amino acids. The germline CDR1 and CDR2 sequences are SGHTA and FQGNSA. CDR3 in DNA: TGTGCCAGCACCCTCGGGTTTAGGAATGAGCAGTTCTTC. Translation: CASTLGFRNEQFF.

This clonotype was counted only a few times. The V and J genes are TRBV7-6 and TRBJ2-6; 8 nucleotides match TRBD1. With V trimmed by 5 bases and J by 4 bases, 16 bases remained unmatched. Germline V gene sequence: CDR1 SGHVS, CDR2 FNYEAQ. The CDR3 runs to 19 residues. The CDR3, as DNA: TGTGCCAGCAGCGCAGGACAGGGTCGTAAGAAGTCAGGGGCCAACGTCCTGACTTTC. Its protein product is CASSAGQGRKKSGANVLTF.

CDR3 residues: CASSLAGSYYGYTF. Here the CDR3 DNA reads TGTGCCAGCAGTTTGGCAGGGTCATACTATGGCTACACCTTC. The rearrangement joins TRBV27 to TRBJ1-2; D might be TRBD1 (5 bases). V lost 3 bases and J 3 bases, leaving 11 bases between the germline ends. The CDR3 has 14 amino acids. CDR1 is MNHEY and CDR2 is SMNVEV in the germline V gene (reference sequence).

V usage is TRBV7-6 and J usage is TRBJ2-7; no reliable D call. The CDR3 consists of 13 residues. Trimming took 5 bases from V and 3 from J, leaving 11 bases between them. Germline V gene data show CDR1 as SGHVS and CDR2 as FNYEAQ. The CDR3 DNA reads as TGTGCCAGCAGCCACGCCTACTACTACGAGCAGTACTTC. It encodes CASSHAYYYEQYF.

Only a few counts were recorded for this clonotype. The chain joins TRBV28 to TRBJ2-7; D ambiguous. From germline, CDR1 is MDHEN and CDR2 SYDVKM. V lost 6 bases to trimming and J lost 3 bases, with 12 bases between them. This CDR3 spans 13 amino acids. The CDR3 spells CASRQRPNYEQYF. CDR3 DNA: TGTGCCAGCAGACAAAGACCCAACTACGAGCAGTACTTC.

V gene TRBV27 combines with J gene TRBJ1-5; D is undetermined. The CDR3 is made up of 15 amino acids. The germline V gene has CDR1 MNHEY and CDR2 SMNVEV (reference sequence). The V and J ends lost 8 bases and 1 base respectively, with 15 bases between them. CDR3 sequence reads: CASGPWALSNQPQHF. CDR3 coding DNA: TGTGCCAGCGGCCCTTGGGCCTTAAGCAATCAGCCCCAGCATTTT.

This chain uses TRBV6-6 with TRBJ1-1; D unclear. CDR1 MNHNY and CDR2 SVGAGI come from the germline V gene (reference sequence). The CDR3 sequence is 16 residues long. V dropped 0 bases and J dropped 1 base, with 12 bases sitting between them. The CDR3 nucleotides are TGTGCCAGCAGTTACTCGAGGCAGGCGACGAACACTGAAGCTTTCTTT. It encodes CASSYSRQATNTEAFF.

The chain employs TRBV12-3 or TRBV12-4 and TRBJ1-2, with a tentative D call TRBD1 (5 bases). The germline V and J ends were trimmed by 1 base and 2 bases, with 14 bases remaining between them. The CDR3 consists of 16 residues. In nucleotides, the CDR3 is TGTGCCAGCAGTTTAGAGAGGGGATCCTTCAACTATGGCTACACCTTC. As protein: CASSLERGSFNYGYTF.

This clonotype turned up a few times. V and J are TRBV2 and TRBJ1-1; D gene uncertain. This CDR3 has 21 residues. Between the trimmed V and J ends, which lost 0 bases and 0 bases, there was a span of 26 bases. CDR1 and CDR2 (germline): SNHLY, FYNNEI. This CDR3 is CASSEAPGGHRSGAMNTEAFF. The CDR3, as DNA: TGTGCCAGCAGTGAAGCGCCGGGAGGGCATAGGTCGGGCGCCATGAACACTGAAGCTTTCTTT.

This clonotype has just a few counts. The CDR3 bases are TGTGCCAGCAGTTTTTCCAGGGCCGCCTCCTACGAGCAGTACTTC. This codes for CASSFSRAASYEQYF. J is TRBJ2-7 and V is TRBV6-5; a possible D gene is TRBD1 (5 bases). The CDR3 sequence is 15 residues long. The germline CDR1 and CDR2 sequences are MNHEY and SVGAGI. Trimming pared 4 bases from V and 0 bases from J, leaving 13 bases between.